This is a list of T cell receptor beta chains from one sample in a study of Ad26.COV2.S vaccination and SARS-CoV-2 variants. The data were produced by immunoSEQ multiplex PCR, yet TCRdb's version contains in-frame clones alone and is incomplete. Of around 300,000 clones in the sample, 85% to 90% were seen once. Sequenced here: peripheral blood, sampled in a trial of Ad26.COV2.S vaccine versus placebo. The receptors here all came from a person between 18 and 59 years old who received the Ad26.COV2.S COVID-19 vaccine or a placebo. Each CDR3 is given with its conserved first and last residue. The D gene is left open where the match is weak. Part of the rows lack a size; the others show once, few, many or a class for expanded clones.

>NA|TRBV9|TRBJ1-5|NA
TGTGCCAGCAGCCCCGACGGGTTTCCCGGGGAGCCCCAGCATTTT
CASSPDGFPGEPQHF
>TRBD1|TRBV9|TRBJ2-7|NA
TGTGCCAGCAGCGAAGGGGGCGGTCCCTACGAGCAGTACTTC
CASSEGGGPYEQYF
>TRBD1|TRBV7-6|TRBJ2-3|NA
TGTGCCAGCAGCGGGGGCACAGGGGGGAGAACAGATACGCAGTATTTT
CASSGGTGGRTDTQYF
>NA|TRBV10-2|TRBJ1-1|NA
TGCGCCAGCACTACACTGCCCCAGAACACTGAAGCTTTCTTT
CASTTLPQNTEAFF
>NA|TRBV3-1/TRBV3-2|TRBJ2-7|NA
TGTGCCAGCAGCCAAGAACCCAGGGTCCCCCACGAGCAGTACTTC
CASSQEPRVPHEQYF
>NA|TRBV7-3|TRBJ2-7|NA
TGTGCCAGTCCACAGGGGCGGAGGGAGGGCCAACCCTACGAGCAGTACTTC
CASPQGRREGQPYEQYF
>NA|TRBV27|TRBJ2-3|once
TGTGCCAGCAGTTCCATGGACAGCATTCTCCCCAGTACGCAGTATTTT
CASSSMDSILPSTQYF
>NA|TRBV28|TRBJ1-5|NA
TGTGCCAGCAGTTTTGTCGGGACCGTACCCCCTAATCAGCCCCAGCATTTT
CASSFVGTVPPNQPQHF
>NA|TRBV4-2|TRBJ2-1|NA
TGTGCCAGCAGCCAAATGAACAATGAGCAGTTCTTC
CASSQMNNEQFF
>NA|TRBV10-1|TRBJ2-6|NA
TGCGCCAGCAGTGAAGGGCCGGGACTGGGGGACCCTGGGGCCAACGTCCTGACTTTC
CASSEGPGLGDPGANVLTF
>NA|TRBV9|TRBJ2-7|NA
TGTGCCAGCAGCGTAGGGGCGGACCACTACGAGCAGTACTTC
CASSVGADHYEQYF
>TRBD2|TRBV28|TRBJ2-7|NA
TGTGCCAGCAGAACCGGGACTAGCGGGATTTCGTCTCCTTTCGAGCAGTACTTC
CASRTGTSGISSPFEQYF
>NA|TRBV7-3|TRBJ2-1|NA
TGTGCCAGCAGCTTGGGGAAGGACGTTCCTCGCTCCTACAATGAGCAGTTCTTC
CASSLGKDVPRSYNEQFF
>TRBD1|TRBV5-5|TRBJ2-5|NA
TGTGCCAGCAGCTCCCGGGACAGGAACCAAGAGACCCAGTACTTC
CASSSRDRNQETQYF
>NA|TRBV3-1/TRBV3-2|TRBJ2-7|NA
TGTGCCAGCAGCCAAGATAGGTTAGGCAGGGCCTTCTCCTACGAGCAGTACTTC
CASSQDRLGRAFSYEQYF
>NA|TRBV14|TRBJ2-1|NA
TGTGCCAGCAGCCAAGATCGAGTAAATGAGCAGTTCTTC
CASSQDRVNEQFF
>TRBD1|TRBV20-1|TRBJ1-1|NA
TGCAGTGCTTTGGACAGGCGAGCTTTCTTT
CSALDRRAFF
>NA|TRBV28|TRBJ1-5|NA
TGTGCCAGCACCATCCAGGGGAGGCCCCAGCATTTT
CASTIQGRPQHF
>NA|TRBV3-1/TRBV3-2|TRBJ1-5|NA
TGTGCCAGCAGCCAAGATCCTGGACAGCCCCAGCATTTT
CASSQDPGQPQHF
>TRBD2|TRBV7-9|TRBJ2-5|NA
TGTGCCAGCACTTTTAGCGGGGATGACCCCCTCCAAGAGACCCAGTACTTC
CASTFSGDDPLQETQYF
>NA|TRBV19|TRBJ2-7|once
TGTGCCAGTAGTCGGCAGACCAGCTCCTACGAGCAGTACTTC
CASSRQTSSYEQYF
>NA|TRBV19|TRBJ1-4|NA
TGTGCCAGTAGTATGGGGGGCGCTACTGGGGGAGAAAAACTGTTTTTT
CASSMGGATGGEKLFF
>NA|TRBV5-5|TRBJ1-1|NA
TGTGCCAGCAGCCTCATCACAGGAGCTGCTTTCTTT
CASSLITGAAFF
>NA|TRBV10-2|TRBJ2-1|NA
TGCGCCAGCAGTGAGACAGGGTGGGTCTGGTTCTTC
CASSETGWVWFF
>TRBD2|TRBV15|TRBJ2-3|once
TGTGCCACTCAAACCGGGACTAGCGGCACAGATACGCAGTATTTT
CATQTGTSGTDTQYF
>NA|TRBV12-3/TRBV12-4|TRBJ1-5|NA
TGTGCCAGCAGTTTGGGAGGGCGTCAGCCCCAGCATTTT
CASSLGGRQPQHF
>TRBD1|TRBV15|TRBJ2-1|NA
TGTGCCACCAGCAGAGCCGGGACAGGGGCCAATGAGCAGTTCTTC
CATSRAGTGANEQFF
>TRBD2|TRBV5-1|TRBJ2-5|NA
TGCGCCAGCAGCTTGAGTTCGCTAGCGGGAACCGGAGAGACCCAGTACTTC
CASSLSSLAGTGETQYF
>NA|TRBV2|TRBJ1-5|NA
TGTGCCAGCAGTAGGGACAGCAATCAGCCCCAGCATTTT
CASSRDSNQPQHF
>NA|TRBV11-2|TRBJ1-4|NA
TGTGCCAGCAGCTTCGGCGACAGGCTAGGAAAACTGTTTTTT
CASSFGDRLGKLFF
>NA|TRBV11-3|TRBJ1-1|NA
TGTGCCAGCAGCTTGGGTGTGAACACTGAAGCTTTCTTT
CASSLGVNTEAFF
>TRBD2|TRBV3-1/TRBV3-2|TRBJ2-2|once
TGTGCCAGCAGCCGGGCGGGGGGCCCAGCCGGGGAGCTGTTTTTT
CASSRAGGPAGELFF
>TRBD1|TRBV7-2|TRBJ2-7|NA
TGTGCCAGCAGCCCTGACAGGGTCGCCTACGAGCAGTACTTC
CASSPDRVAYEQYF
>TRBD2|TRBV7-9|TRBJ2-5|NA
TGTGCCAGCAGCCCAAGAACTAGCGGGGGGAGGGAGACCCAGTACTTC
CASSPRTSGGRETQYF
>NA|TRBV27|TRBJ1-6|once
TGTGCCAGCAGTTTACTTGCGGGGGCTAGTAATTCACCCCTCCACTTT
CASSLLAGASNSPLHF
>NA|TRBV5-1|TRBJ1-2|NA
TGCGCCAGCAGCTTGGCCATTGGTACAAATACCGGGCGCGGCTACACCTTC
CASSLAIGTNTGRGYTF
>NA|TRBV7-2|TRBJ1-1|NA
TGTGCCAGCAGCCTGACAGGTCTGAACACTGAAGCTTTCTTT
CASSLTGLNTEAFF
>TRBD1|TRBV7-9|TRBJ1-2|NA
TGTGCCAGCAGCTTAGGGGGGACAGGTGATAACTATGGCTACACCTTC
CASSLGGTGDNYGYTF
>NA|TRBV3-1/TRBV3-2|TRBJ2-7|once
TGTGCCAGCAGCCAGATAGGTAGCTCCTACGAGCAGTACTTC
CASSQIGSSYEQYF